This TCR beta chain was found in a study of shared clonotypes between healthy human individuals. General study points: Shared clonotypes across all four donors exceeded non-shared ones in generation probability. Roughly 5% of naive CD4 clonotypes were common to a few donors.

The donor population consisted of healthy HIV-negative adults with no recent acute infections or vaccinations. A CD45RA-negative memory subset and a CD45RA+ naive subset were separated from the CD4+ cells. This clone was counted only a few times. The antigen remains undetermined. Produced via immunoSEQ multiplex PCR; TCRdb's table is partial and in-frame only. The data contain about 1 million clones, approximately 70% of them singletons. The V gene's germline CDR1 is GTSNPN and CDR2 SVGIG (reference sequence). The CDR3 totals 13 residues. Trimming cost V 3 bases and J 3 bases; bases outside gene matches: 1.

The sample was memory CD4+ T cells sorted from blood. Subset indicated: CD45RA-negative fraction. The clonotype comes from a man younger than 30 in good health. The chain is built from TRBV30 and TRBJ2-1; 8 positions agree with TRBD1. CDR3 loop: CAWSGQGYNEQFF. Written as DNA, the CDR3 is TGTGCCTGGAGCGGACAGGGCTACAATGAGCAGTTCTTC.